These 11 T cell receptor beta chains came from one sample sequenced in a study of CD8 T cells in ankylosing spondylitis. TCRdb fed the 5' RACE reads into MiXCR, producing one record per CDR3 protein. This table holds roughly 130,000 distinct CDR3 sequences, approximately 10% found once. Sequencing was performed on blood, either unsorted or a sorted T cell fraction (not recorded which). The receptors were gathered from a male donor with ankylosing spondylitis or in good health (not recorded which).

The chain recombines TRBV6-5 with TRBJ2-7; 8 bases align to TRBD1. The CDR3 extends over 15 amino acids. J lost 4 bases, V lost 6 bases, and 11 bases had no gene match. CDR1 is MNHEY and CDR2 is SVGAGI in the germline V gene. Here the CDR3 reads CASRSRRTGSYEQYF. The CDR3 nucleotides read TGTGCCAGCAGATCTCGAAGGACAGGGAGTTACGAGCAGTACTTC.

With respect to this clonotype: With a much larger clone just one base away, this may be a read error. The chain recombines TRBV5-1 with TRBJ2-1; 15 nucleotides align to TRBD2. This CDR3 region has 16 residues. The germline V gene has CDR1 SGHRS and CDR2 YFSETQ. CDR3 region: CSSSVGPGLAGGEQFF. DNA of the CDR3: TGCTCCAGCAGCGTTGGGCCGGGACTAGCGGGAGGTGAGCAGTTCTTC.

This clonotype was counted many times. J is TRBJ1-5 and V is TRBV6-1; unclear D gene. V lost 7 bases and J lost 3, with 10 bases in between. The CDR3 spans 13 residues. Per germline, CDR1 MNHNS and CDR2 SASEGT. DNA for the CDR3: TGTGCCAGCACGCAGATAGTCAATCAGCCCCAGCATTTT. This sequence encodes CASTQIVNQPQHF.

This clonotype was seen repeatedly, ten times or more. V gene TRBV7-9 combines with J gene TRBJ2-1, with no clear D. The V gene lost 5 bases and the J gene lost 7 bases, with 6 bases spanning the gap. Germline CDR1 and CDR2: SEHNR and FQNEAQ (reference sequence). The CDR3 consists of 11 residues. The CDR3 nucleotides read TGTGCCAGCAGCGCCAGTAATGAGCAGTTCTTC. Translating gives CASSASNEQFF.

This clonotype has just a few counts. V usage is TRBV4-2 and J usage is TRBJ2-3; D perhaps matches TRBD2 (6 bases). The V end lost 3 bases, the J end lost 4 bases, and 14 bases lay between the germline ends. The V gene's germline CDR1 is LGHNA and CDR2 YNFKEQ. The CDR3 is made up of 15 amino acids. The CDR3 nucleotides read TGTGCCAGCAGCCACGGGACTCGGGTTGCAGATACGCAGTATTTT. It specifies CASSHGTRVADTQYF.

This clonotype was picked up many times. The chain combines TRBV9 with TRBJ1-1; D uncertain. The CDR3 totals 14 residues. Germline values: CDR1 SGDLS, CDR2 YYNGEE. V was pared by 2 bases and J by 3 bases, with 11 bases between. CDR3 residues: CASSVDDWDTEAFF. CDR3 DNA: TGTGCCAGCAGCGTTGATGATTGGGACACTGAAGCTTTCTTT.

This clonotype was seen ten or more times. The CDR3 spells CSVEGTGRTEAFF. The CDR3, as DNA: TGCAGCGTTGAGGGGACAGGGAGGACTGAAGCTTTCTTT. The J gene is TRBJ1-1, the V gene TRBV29-1; 9 nucleotides align to TRBD1. Germline V gene sequence: CDR1 SQVTM, CDR2 ANQGSEA. The CDR3 consists of 13 residues. The V and J ends lost 3 bases and 5 bases, in that order; junction bases with no gene match: 4. Based on the CDR3 plus reference TRBV29-1 and TRBJ1-1, the full variable domain is SAVISQKPSRDICQRGTSLTIQCQVDSQVTMMFWYRQQPGQSLTLIATANQGSEATYESGFVIDKFPISRPNLTFSTLTVSNMSPEDSSIYLCSVEGTGRTEAFFGQGTRLTVV.

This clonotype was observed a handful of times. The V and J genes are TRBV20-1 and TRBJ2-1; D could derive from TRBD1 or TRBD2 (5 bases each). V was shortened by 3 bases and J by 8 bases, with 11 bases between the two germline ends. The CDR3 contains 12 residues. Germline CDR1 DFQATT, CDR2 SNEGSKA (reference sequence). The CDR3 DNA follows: TGCAGTGCTAGTTATAGGGACGATGAGCAGTTCTTC. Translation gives CSASYRDDEQFF.

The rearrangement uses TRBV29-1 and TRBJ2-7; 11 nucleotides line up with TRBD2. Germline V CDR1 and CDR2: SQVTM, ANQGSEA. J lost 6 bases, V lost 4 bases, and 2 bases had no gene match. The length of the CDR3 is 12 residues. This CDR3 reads CSVGLAGGEQYF. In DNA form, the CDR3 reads TGCAGCGTTGGGCTAGCGGGAGGCGAGCAGTACTTC.

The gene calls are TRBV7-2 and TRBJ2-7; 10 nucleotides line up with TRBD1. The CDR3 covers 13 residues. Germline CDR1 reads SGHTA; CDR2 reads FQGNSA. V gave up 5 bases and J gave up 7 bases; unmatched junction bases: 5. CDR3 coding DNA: TGTGCCAGCAGCCTTGACAGGGGGCGGGAGCAGTACTTC. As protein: CASSLDRGREQYF. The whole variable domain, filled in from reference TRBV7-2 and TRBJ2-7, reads GAGVSQSPSNKVTEKGKDVELRCDPISGHTALYWYRQSLGQGLEFLIYFQGNSAPDKSGLPSDRFSAERTGGSVSTLTIQRTQQEDSAVYLCASSLDRGREQYFGPGTRLTVT.

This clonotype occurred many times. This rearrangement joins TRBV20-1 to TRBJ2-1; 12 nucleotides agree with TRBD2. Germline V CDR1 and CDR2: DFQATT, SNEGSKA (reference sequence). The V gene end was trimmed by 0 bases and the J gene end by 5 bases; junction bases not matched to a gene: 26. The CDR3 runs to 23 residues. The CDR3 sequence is CSARDRGGHLGLAGPRRHNEQFF. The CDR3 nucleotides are TGCAGTGCTAGAGATAGGGGTGGGCACTTGGGACTAGCGGGCCCAAGAAGGCACAATGAGCAGTTCTTC.